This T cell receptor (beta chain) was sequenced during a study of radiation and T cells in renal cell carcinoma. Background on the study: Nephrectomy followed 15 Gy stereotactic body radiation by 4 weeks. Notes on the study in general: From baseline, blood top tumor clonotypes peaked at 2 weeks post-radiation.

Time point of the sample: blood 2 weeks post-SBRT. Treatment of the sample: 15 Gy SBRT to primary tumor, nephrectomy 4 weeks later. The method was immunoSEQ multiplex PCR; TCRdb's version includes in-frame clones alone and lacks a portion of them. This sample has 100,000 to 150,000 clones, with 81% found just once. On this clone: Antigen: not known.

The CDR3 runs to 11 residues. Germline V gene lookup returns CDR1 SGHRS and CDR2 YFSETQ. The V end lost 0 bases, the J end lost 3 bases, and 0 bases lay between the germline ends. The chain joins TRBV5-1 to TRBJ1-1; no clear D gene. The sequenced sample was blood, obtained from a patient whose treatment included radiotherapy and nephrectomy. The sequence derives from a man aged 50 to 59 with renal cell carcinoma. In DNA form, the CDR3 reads TGCGCCAGCAGCTTGGACACTGAAGCTTTCTTT. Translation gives CASSLDTEAFF.